This record covers a single TCR beta chain. Patients at the Seattle site were enrolled during active infection and followed longitudinally. These data belong to a study of blood T cell repertoires in COVID-19. Study details: The study drew acute and convalescent COVID-19 samples from the United States, Italy and Spain. Sources were T cells, B-cell-depleted T cells, or PBMCs; the material itself was cDNA or gDNA.

In the authors' workflow: It was from reference gene primer amplification that nucleated cell counts were estimated. Clones were read by immunoSEQ multiplex PCR, and TCRdb kept only the in-frame ones, dropping some. From that table come the V and J calls and clone size; the DNA was used to work out D and trimming. The sample lists roughly 100,000 clones; around 90% were seen once. The CDR3 runs 15 residues. The V gene's germline CDR1 is SNHLY and CDR2 FYNNEI. V gave up 6 bases and J gave up 1 base, with 13 bases separating them. The sequenced sample consisted of peripheral blood. The gene calls are TRBV2 and TRBJ2-1; the D gene is possibly TRBD2 (7 bases). This receptor was obtained from a woman in her fifties or sixties with COVID-19, enrolled during active disease. CDR3 residues: CASSEGGASYNEQFF. As DNA, the CDR3 is TGTGCCAGCAGCGAGGGGGGGGCATCCTACAATGAGCAGTTCTTC.